Sequencing of this T cell receptor beta chain was carried out in a study of T-cell memory formation after mild COVID-19. With constant-segment primers, 5'RACE yielded cDNA libraries of TCR alpha and TCR beta that carried sample barcodes and UMIs. TCRdb re-analysed the 5' RACE reads in MiXCR, keeping a single row per CDR3 protein. The data contain about 360,000 distinct CDR3 sequences, under 15% of them seen just once; the ten biggest clones take up roughly a fifth. In the case of this clonotype: Its antigen remains unknown.

Germline CDR1 and CDR2: ENHRY and SYGVKD. The J segment lost 4 bases and the V segment lost 7 bases, leaving 3 bases of the junction unmatched. The CDR3 runs to 12 residues. Regarding the study as a whole: Some responding clones appeared in pre-infection memory, suggesting cross-reactive memory joined. Later expanders leaned CD4+, whereas clones that contracted between day 15 and 85 were balanced CD4/CD8. CD4+ clones that contracted lay mainly in CM and EM; CD8+ ones lay in EMRA.

Material for sequencing was PBMCs or a T cell subset sorted from them (not recorded which). The gene calls are TRBV10-3 and TRBJ1-2, with 7 bases lining up with TRBD1. The origin of this receptor is a man in his late teens or twenties who had mild COVID-19 (a few samples of this study predate the infection). Cell type and time point are not known. The CDR3 is CAIMGQSYGYTF. CDR3 DNA: TGTGCCATCATGGGACAGTCCTATGGCTACACCTTC.